This entry lists 29 T cell receptor beta chains sequenced from one sample in a study of blood T cell repertoires in COVID-19. The data were produced by immunoSEQ multiplex PCR, yet TCRdb's version contains in-frame clones alone and is incomplete. Of about 160,000 clones in the sample, 82% were seen once. The material sequenced was peripheral blood. These TCRs come from a woman aged 40 to 49 with COVID-19, enrolled during active disease.

The J gene is TRBJ2-3, the V gene TRBV4-1, with 12 bases aligning to TRBD2. The junction had 3 bases not matched to a gene; V was cut back by 4 bases and J by 4 bases. The V gene's germline CDR1 is MGHRA and CDR2 YSYEKL. The CDR3 contains 15 residues. As DNA, the CDR3 is TGCGCCAGCAGCCGGACTAGCGGGGAGTCAGATACGCAGTATTTT. As protein: CASSRTSGESDTQYF.

A single count supports this clone. The chain has TRBV7-6 and TRBJ1-4; D might be TRBD1 (6 bases). This CDR3 has 16 residues. Per the germline V gene, CDR1 is SGHVS and CDR2 is FNYEAQ. V was trimmed by 6 bases and J by 5 bases, leaving 19 bases between them. CDR3 region: CASSPQGSTMNEKLFF. DNA of the CDR3: TGTGCCAGCAGTCCCCAGGGGTCCACCATGAATGAAAAACTGTTTTTT.

The chain employs TRBV11-2 and TRBJ2-5; TRBD1 agrees at 9 bases. The CDR3 sequence is 14 residues long. CDR1 SGHAT and CDR2 FQNNGV come from the germline V gene. Trimming at V came to 6 bases and at J to 5 bases, leaving 7 bases not matched to a gene. The CDR3 bases are TGTGCCAGCAGTTTACAGGGGGCAGGGGAGACCCAGTACTTC. Translated, it gives CASSLQGAGETQYF.

J is TRBJ2-2 and V is TRBV6-4; 8 bases are shared with TRBD1. Germline CDR1 MRHNA, CDR2 SNTAGT. Trimming removed 6 bases from V and 3 bases from J; junction bases left unmatched: 3. The CDR3 is made up of 14 amino acids. The CDR3 protein is CASRQGEDTGELFF. The CDR3 nucleotides read TGTGCCAGCAGACAGGGGGAAGACACCGGGGAGCTGTTTTTT.

The chain carries TRBV9 and TRBJ2-1; D is possibly TRBD1 (6 bases). V was cut by 1 base and J by 7 bases, with 12 bases left in between. Germline CDR1 is SGDLS and CDR2 is YYNGEE. The CDR3 sequence is 14 residues long. In DNA form, the CDR3 reads TGTGCCAGCAGCGTATTAGGGCAGGGGAATGAGCAGTTCTTC. Its protein product is CASSVLGQGNEQFF.

This clone was found a few times. The V gene is TRBV6-1, the J gene TRBJ1-1; D not resolved. Trimming took off 2 bases at V and 9 bases at J, with 16 bases between the two ends. The CDR3 has 14 amino acids. Germline V gene sequence: CDR1 MNHNS, CDR2 SASEGT. The CDR3: CASSERRGFGQAFF. The CDR3 region has the DNA TGTGCCAGCAGTGAAAGGAGAGGGTTTGGGCAAGCTTTCTTT.

The chain carries TRBV14 and TRBJ1-1; D may be TRBD1 (6 bases). Deletions cut 0 bases from V and 5 bases from J, with 10 bases between. CDR1 and CDR2 from the germline V gene are SGHDN and FVKESK. The CDR3 loop spans 14 amino acids. The CDR3 here is CASSQDSGVTEAFF. CDR3 bases: TGTGCCAGCAGCCAAGACTCAGGGGTTACTGAAGCTTTCTTT.

This chain connects TRBV24-1 to TRBJ2-5; D ambiguous. The ends were cut back, 5 bases at V and 5 bases at J, with 11 bases in the middle. Germline V gene lookup returns CDR1 KGHDR and CDR2 SFDVKD. The CDR3 spans 13 residues. The CDR3, as DNA: TGTGCCACCAGTGCAGCCGGGTTTGAGACCCAGTACTTC. It is translated as CATSAAGFETQYF.

The chain combines TRBV19 with TRBJ1-4; D is unclear. Trimming took off 8 bases at V and 11 bases at J, with 18 bases between the two ends. The CDR3 runs 13 residues. The germline gives CDR1 LNHDA, CDR2 SQIVND (reference sequence). The CDR3 sequence is CASHGVLNGKLFF. The DNA of the CDR3 is TGTGCCAGTCACGGGGTGCTCAATGGTAAACTGTTTTTT.

This sequence joins TRBV27 and TRBJ2-2, with TRBD2 matching 8 bases. The CDR3 extends over 14 amino acids. CDR1 and CDR2 (germline): MNHEY, SMNVEV (reference sequence). V trimming: 5 bases; J trimming: 4 bases; junction bases outside the gene matches: 3. CDR3 in amino acids: CASSPGGSTGELFF. Here the CDR3 DNA reads TGTGCCAGCAGTCCGGGGGGGAGCACCGGGGAGCTGTTTTTT.

The chain couples TRBV14 to TRBJ2-3; a possible D gene is TRBD1 (5 bases). Germline-derived CDR1 and CDR2 are SGHDN and FVKESK. The CDR3 has 18 residues. V dropped 1 base and J dropped 1 base, with 18 bases sitting between them. CDR3 sequence reads: CASSQGGRTVDGTDTQYF. The CDR3 DNA sequence: TGTGCCAGCAGCCAAGGGGGCAGAACGGTCGATGGCACAGATACGCAGTATTTT.

The rearrangement uses TRBV9 and TRBJ1-1; D is possibly TRBD1 (6 bases). Trimming stripped 5 bases from V and 4 bases from J, with 21 bases between. The V gene's germline CDR1 is SGDLS and CDR2 YYNGEE. The CDR3 contains 16 residues. CDR3 nucleotide sequence: TGTGCCAGCAGTTACATCTCGGGGGGCTGGGGCACTGAAGCTTTCTTT. Protein sequence: CASSYISGGWGTEAFF.

The chain uses TRBV10-3 and TRBJ2-3; TRBD1 matches at 9 bases. The CDR3 length is 14 residues. Germline trimming cut 6 bases from V and 1 base from J; bases unmatched to any gene: 2. The germline gives CDR1 ENHRY, CDR2 SYGVKD. This CDR3 reads CAIRGDRGTDTQYF. CDR3 sequence (DNA): TGTGCCATCAGGGGGGACAGGGGCACAGATACGCAGTATTTT.

The chain combines TRBV9 with TRBJ2-1; TRBD2 aligns across 9 bases. Germline V gives CDR1 SGDLS, CDR2 YYNGEE. V lost 1 base to trimming and J lost 0 bases; unmatched junction nucleotides: 5. The CDR3 sequence is 17 residues long. The CDR3 reads CASSVSGRPSSYNEQFF. DNA for the CDR3: TGTGCCAGCAGCGTAAGCGGGAGGCCTAGCTCCTACAATGAGCAGTTCTTC. The full variable domain, in which reference TRBV9 and TRBJ2-1 provide the parts outside the CDR3, is DSGVTQTPKHLITATGQRVTLRCSPRSGDLSVYWYQQSLDQGLQFLIQYYNGEERAKGNILERFSAQQFPDLHSELNLSSLELGDSALYFCASSVSGRPSSYNEQFFGPGTRLTVL.

The rearrangement joins TRBV27 to TRBJ2-5; D is ambiguous. Trimming removed 8 bases at V and 4 bases at J, with 11 bases between. This CDR3 region has 12 residues. Per germline, CDR1 MNHEY and CDR2 SMNVEV (reference sequence). CDR3 in DNA: TGTGCCAGCCATGGTAGAGGAGAGACCCAGTACTTC. Protein: CASHGRGETQYF.

In the case of this clone: At one end the junction does not follow the germline gene, possibly because of a read error. The chain employs TRBV28 and TRBJ1-2; 7 bases match TRBD1. CDR3 length: 13 amino acids. Per germline, CDR1 MDHEN and CDR2 SYDVKM. The CDR3 region has the DNA TGTGTCAGCAGCCATGACAGGGTTTATGGCTACACCTTC. Its translation: CVSSHDRVYGYTF.

This chain joins TRBV19 and TRBJ2-7, with 9 bases aligning to TRBD1. Losses at the gene ends were 4 bases for V and 5 bases for J; bases not matched to a gene: 6. The CDR3 totals 14 residues. Germline V lookup: CDR1 LNHDA, CDR2 SQIVND (reference sequence). In nucleotides, the CDR3 is TGTGCCAGTAGTACCCGACAGGGGGGGAACGAGCAGTACTTC. This sequence encodes CASSTRQGGNEQYF.

The chain employs TRBV7-9 and TRBJ1-1; 8 bases are a match to TRBD1. Germline CDR1 SEHNR, CDR2 FQNEAQ (reference sequence). The ends lost 7 bases at V and 0 bases at J; junction bases unmatched: 10. This CDR3 is 16 amino acids long. The CDR3: CASKPGQGGMNTEAFF. The CDR3 DNA is TGTGCCAGCAAACCAGGACAGGGAGGGATGAACACTGAAGCTTTCTTT.

This clone appeared once. The chain employs TRBV19 and TRBJ2-7; D possibly corresponds to TRBD2 (6 bases). The V gene's germline CDR1 is LNHDA and CDR2 SQIVND (reference sequence). V was pared by 5 bases and J by 3 bases, with 14 bases between. This CDR3 contains 14 residues. This chain's CDR3 is CASSLFPGDYEQYF. CDR3 in DNA: TGTGCCAGTAGTCTCTTTCCGGGGGACTACGAGCAGTACTTC.

This clone was counted once. The gene calls are TRBV5-3 and TRBJ2-5, with 9 bases lining up with TRBD2. TRBV5-3 qualifies as an ORF whose function is uncertain. The CDR3 extends over 16 amino acids. Trimming removed 1 base from V and 5 bases from J; junction bases left unmatched: 9. CDR3 sequence (DNA): TGTGCCAGAAGCTTGACCTGTAGCGGGAGATTGGAGACCCAGTACTTC. This translates into CARSLTCSGRLETQYF.

CDR3 sequence reads: CASSSEVQGNTIYF. The CDR3 region has the DNA TGTGCCAGCAGTTCCGAAGTACAGGGAAACACCATATATTTT. The rearrangement uses TRBV5-4 and TRBJ1-3; D unclear. The germline CDR1 and CDR2 sequences are SGHNT and YYREEE (reference sequence). This CDR3 region has 14 residues. Trimming took off 5 bases at V and 4 bases at J, with 13 bases between the two ends.

V usage is TRBV5-5 and J usage is TRBJ2-7; 10 nucleotides match TRBD1. Germline assignment: CDR1 SGHKS and CDR2 YYEKEE (reference sequence). The CDR3 is 15 amino acids. V lost 1 base to trimming and J lost 4 bases; unmatched junction nucleotides: 5. The CDR3 region is CASSLSSGQGYEQYF. For the CDR3, the DNA is TGTGCCAGCAGCTTGAGTTCGGGACAGGGGTACGAGCAGTACTTC.

The J gene is TRBJ2-1, the V gene TRBV19; 8 nucleotides align to TRBD2. The CDR3 has 15 amino acids. V dropped 3 bases and J dropped 4; count of bases not matched to a gene: 5. Germline CDR1 is LNHDA and CDR2 is SQIVND (reference sequence). The chain's CDR3 is CASSMAAGAYNEQFF. In DNA form, the CDR3 reads TGTGCCAGTAGTATGGCAGCGGGAGCTTACAATGAGCAGTTCTTC.

The sample holds one count of this clone. V is TRBV2 and J is TRBJ1-5; 9 nucleotides agree with TRBD1. The J segment lost 9 bases and the V segment lost 4 bases, leaving 7 bases of the junction unmatched. This CDR3 is 14 amino acids long. CDR1 is SNHLY and CDR2 is FYNNEI in the germline V gene. CDR3 region: CASSVGTGTGPQHF. The CDR3 DNA sequence: TGTGCCAGCAGTGTGGGGACAGGGACCGGGCCCCAGCATTTT.

V is TRBV12-2 and J is TRBJ2-1; TRBD1 is the table's D call and was not checked against the DNA. TRBV12-2 is labeled a pseudogene. The CDR3 consists of 16 residues. Written as DNA, the CDR3 is TGTGCAAGTCGCGGGACAGGACACGCTTATGGAAATGAGCAGTTCTTC. Protein product: CASRGTGHAYGNEQFF.

The chain recombines TRBV6-5 with TRBJ2-1; tentative D call: TRBD1 (6 bases). Germline V gene lookup returns CDR1 MNHEY and CDR2 SVGAGI. The V end was cut by 6 bases, the J end by 4 bases, with 13 bases between. This CDR3 has 14 residues. The CDR3 DNA sequence: TGTGCCAGCAGGAAGGACAGCCTATACAATGAGCAGTTCTTC. Translated: CASRKDSLYNEQFF.

The CDR3 DNA follows: TGTGCCAGCAGCACTACTAGCGGGAGTACCTACGAGCAGTACTTC. It translates to CASSTTSGSTYEQYF. The chain couples TRBV7-8 to TRBJ2-7, with 11 positions matching TRBD2. The length of the CDR3 is 15 residues. Germline V lookup: CDR1 SGHVS, CDR2 FQNEAQ. The J segment lost 2 bases and the V segment lost 5 bases, leaving 5 bases of the junction unmatched. Supplemented by reference TRBV7-8 and TRBJ2-7, the full variable domain reads GAGVSQSPRYKVAKRGQDVALRCDPISGHVSLFWYQQALGQGPEFLTYFQNEAQLDKSGLPSDRFFAERPEGSVSTLKIQRTQQEDSAVYLCASSTTSGSTYEQYFGPGTRLTVT.

The V call is TRBV27, the J call TRBJ2-7; D perhaps matches TRBD2 (6 bases). This CDR3 region has 13 residues. Germline V CDR1 and CDR2: MNHEY, SMNVEV (reference sequence). Trimming removed 0 bases from V and 6 bases from J, with 9 bases in between. The CDR3 loop is CASSLSTRSEQYV. The CDR3 nucleotides read TGTGCCAGCAGTTTATCGACTAGATCCGAGCAGTACGTC.

This chain connects TRBV6-5 to TRBJ1-6, with TRBD1 matching over 7 bases. CDR3 size: 15 residues. Germline V gene data show CDR1 as MNHEY and CDR2 as SVGAGI. V shed 6 bases and J 6 bases; nucleotides not matched to a gene: 8. CDR3 nucleotide sequence: TGTGCCAGCAGCACGGACAGGAGACTTAATTCACCCCTCCACTTT. Protein: CASSTDRRLNSPLHF.